The 14 T cell receptor beta chains listed next were all sequenced from one sample in a study of shared clonotypes between healthy human individuals. Profiled with immunoSEQ multiplex PCR; TCRdb holds only in-frame clones, not every one. The table shows approximately 440,000 clones, with approximately 71% occurring only once. The material sequenced was PBMCs. These receptors were obtained from a woman between 40 and 55 years old in good health. Some clones in this sample may be carry-over from other donors' samples.

The J gene is TRBJ2-2, the V gene TRBV7-9; maybe TRBD1 (5 bases). This CDR3 spans 15 amino acids. Trimming left V 3 bases short and J 4 bases short, with 12 bases between. Looked up from germline, CDR1 is SEHNR and CDR2 is FQNEAQ (reference sequence). CDR3 sequence (DNA): TGTGCCAGCAGCTTCAGTAGGACACCCACCGGGGAGCTGTTTTTT. This codes for CASSFSRTPTGELFF.

V gene TRBV6-1 combines with J gene TRBJ2-2; TRBD2 aligns across 9 bases. V gave up 6 bases and J gave up 4 bases; unmatched junction bases: 3. The CDR3 spans 14 residues. CDR1 is MNHNS, CDR2 SASEGT, per germline. The CDR3 DNA is TGTGCCAGCAGCGGGACTAGCCTCACCGGGGAGCTGTTTTTT. It codes for CASSGTSLTGELFF.

This clone was detected ten times or more. The chain recombines TRBV18 with TRBJ1-1; D unresolved. Per germline, CDR1 KGHSH and CDR2 LQKENI. V gave up 5 bases and J gave up 0 bases, with 7 bases separating them. This CDR3 region has 13 residues. CDR3 sequence reads: CASSTSMNTEAFF. The CDR3 DNA reads as TGTGCCAGCTCAACCAGTATGAACACTGAAGCTTTCTTT.

This clone was counted a few times. The gene calls are TRBV7-8 and TRBJ1-5, with D uncertain. The germline CDR1 and CDR2 sequences are SGHVS and FQNEAQ. With 5 bases removed from V and 1 base from J, the gap between germline ends came to 9 bases. The CDR3 contains 14 residues. The CDR3 spells CASSPGRSNQPQHF. CDR3 nucleotide sequence: TGTGCCAGCAGCCCTGGACGGAGCAATCAGCCCCAGCATTTT.

The genes are TRBV7-6 and TRBJ2-2; 12 bases match TRBD2. Germline values: CDR1 SGHVS, CDR2 FNYEAQ. This CDR3 is built from 17 residues. Germline trimming cut 5 bases from V and 1 base from J; bases unmatched to any gene: 5. The CDR3 sequence is CASSQGLAGQNTGELFF. DNA of the CDR3: TGTGCCAGCAGCCAGGGACTAGCGGGTCAGAACACCGGGGAGCTGTTTTTT.

The sample holds a few counts of this clone. Other DNA variants within this sample encode the same CDR3. The rearrangement uses TRBV7-9 and TRBJ1-2; 8 bases are a match to TRBD1. Germline assignment: CDR1 SEHNR and CDR2 FQNEAQ (reference sequence). This CDR3 region has 12 residues. Losses at the gene ends were 11 bases for V and 3 bases for J; bases not matched to a gene: 5. CDR3: CASVDRDYGYTF. The CDR3, as DNA: TGTGCCTCGGTGGACAGGGACTATGGCTACACCTTC.

The chain links TRBV7-9 to TRBJ1-4; D is perhaps TRBD1 (6 bases). The germline gives CDR1 SEHNR, CDR2 FQNEAQ (reference sequence). V was shortened by 2 bases and J by 0 bases, with 19 bases between the two germline ends. The CDR3 consists of 19 residues. Here the CDR3 reads CASSLFGAGVSATNEKLFF. CDR3 bases: TGTGCCAGCAGCTTATTCGGTGCAGGGGTTAGTGCAACTAATGAAAAACTGTTTTTT.

The genes are TRBV30 and TRBJ1-2; D is uncertain. Germline CDR1 is GTSNPN and CDR2 is SVGIG (reference sequence). The CDR3 has 15 residues. V lost 3 bases and J lost 0, with 14 bases in between. The CDR3 is CAWRRERSANYGYTF. In DNA form, the CDR3 reads TGTGCCTGGAGGAGGGAGAGGAGTGCTAACTATGGCTACACCTTC.

On this clone: With a far larger clone one base away, a read error is the likely cause. V usage is TRBV29-1 and J usage is TRBJ2-1; 11 bases match TRBD2. This CDR3 has 15 residues. In germline, CDR1 is SQVTM, CDR2 ANQGSEA. CDR3 loop: CIAGTSGNNYNEQFF. CDR3 sequence (DNA): TGCATCGCAGGGACTAGCGGAAACAACTACAATGAGCAGTTCTTC.

This chain links TRBV7-3 with TRBJ2-1; 13 bases match TRBD2. With 5 bases clipped from V and 9 bases from J, the junction kept 7 bases outside the gene matches. Germline V CDR1 and CDR2: SGHTA, FQGTGA. The CDR3 runs 15 residues. CDR3 sequence: CASSTTSGREVEQFF. CDR3 DNA sequence: TGTGCCAGCAGCACCACTAGCGGGAGGGAGGTTGAGCAGTTCTTC.

The chain combines TRBV4-1 with TRBJ2-3; 9 positions match TRBD2. V shed 0 bases, J shed 1 base, and the junction held 5 bases outside the gene matches. The CDR3 is 17 amino acids. Germline loops: CDR1 MGHRA, CDR2 YSYEKL. The CDR3 nucleotides read TGCGCCAGCAGCCAAGAAGGGGCGGGAGGGGGCACAGATACGCAGTATTTT. Its translation is CASSQEGAGGGTDTQYF.

Regarding this clone: This sequence is one base from a far larger clone and is likely a read error. Other nucleotide sequences in the sample specify the same CDR3. The J gene is TRBJ2-5, the V gene TRBV28; TRBD2 agrees at 12 bases. The DNA end is more similar to TRBJ2-7, so the J call may be wrong. Per the germline V gene, CDR1 is MDHEN and CDR2 is SYDVKM. The CDR3 extends over 18 amino acids. CDR3 bases: TGTGCCAGCAGTCTTCGACCTAGCGGGAGGGGACGACACAACGAGCAGTACTTC. This gives the protein CASSLRPSGRGRHNEQYF.

In nucleotides, the CDR3 is TGCAGCGGGGGAATCCAAGAGACCCAGTACTTC. Its translation: CSGGIQETQYF. The chain couples TRBV29-1 to TRBJ2-5; D remains unclear. The CDR3 extends over 11 amino acids. Germline V gene lookup returns CDR1 SQVTM and CDR2 ANQGSEA. V was pared by 7 bases and J by 1 base, with 7 bases between.

The chain links TRBV11-2 to TRBJ1-2; the match to TRBD1 covers 7 bases. The CDR3 is made up of 14 amino acids. Germline loops: CDR1 SGHAT, CDR2 FQNNGV. J gave up 2 bases and V 4 bases, and 4 bases lay outside the gene matches. CDR3 sequence reads: CASSWNRGNYGYTF. The CDR3 region has the DNA TGTGCCAGCAGCTGGAACAGGGGCAACTATGGCTACACCTTC.